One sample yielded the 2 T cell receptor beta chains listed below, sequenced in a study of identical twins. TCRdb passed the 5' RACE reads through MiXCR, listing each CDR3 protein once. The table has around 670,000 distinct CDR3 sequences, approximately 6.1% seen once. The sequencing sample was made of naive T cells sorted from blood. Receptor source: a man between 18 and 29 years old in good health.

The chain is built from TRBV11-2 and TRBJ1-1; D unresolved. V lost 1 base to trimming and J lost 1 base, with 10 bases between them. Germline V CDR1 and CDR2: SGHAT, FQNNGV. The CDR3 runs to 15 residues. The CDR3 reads CASSLGRAGNTEAFF. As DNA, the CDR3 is TGTGCCAGCAGCTTAGGGCGGGCGGGGAACACTGAAGCTTTCTTT.

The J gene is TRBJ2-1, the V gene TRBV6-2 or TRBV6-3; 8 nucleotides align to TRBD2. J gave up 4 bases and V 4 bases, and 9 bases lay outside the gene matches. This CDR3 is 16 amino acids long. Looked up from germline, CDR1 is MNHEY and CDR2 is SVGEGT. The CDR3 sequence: CASSSPIAGLYNEQFF. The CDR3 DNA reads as TGTGCCAGCAGTTCCCCTATAGCGGGACTATACAATGAGCAGTTCTTC.